This paragraph covers one T cell receptor (beta chain) sequence. This sample is part of a study of monozygotic twins with inflammatory bowel disease. TCRdb reprocessed the 5' RACE reads and stores each CDR3 protein as one record, lacking DNA. The listing records 330,000 or so distinct CDR3 sequences. The sequence was collected from a human donor with ulcerative colitis or Crohn's disease, or a healthy co-twin of an affected twin (not recorded which). The sample comprised blood.

Here the CDR3 reads CASSHREGGTSNSRDTQYF. The chain joins TRBV9 to TRBJ2-3; TCRdb designates TRBD2, a call that cannot be tested without DNA. There are 19 residues in the CDR3. Germline CDR1 SGDLS, CDR2 YYNGEE.